The 20 T cell receptor beta chains presented below share a single source sample, sequenced in a study of cytomegalovirus exposure and HLA in healthy donors. The primer mix had 60 Vbeta and 13 Jbeta primers. The assay was immunoSEQ multiplex PCR, and TCRdb's table has in-frame clones only and misses some. The table lists over 85,000 clones, around 85% of them singletons, with around 6.6% in the top ten. Input material: PBMCs. The receptors were sampled from a man aged 30 to 45 in good health and CMV-seropositive.

The chain employs TRBV27 and TRBJ2-7; 7 bases fit TRBD1. The V gene end was trimmed by 6 bases and the J gene end by 0 bases; junction bases not matched to a gene: 5. Germline V gene sequence: CDR1 MNHEY, CDR2 SMNVEV (reference sequence). This CDR3 spans 14 amino acids. The CDR3 loop reads CASSRGQDSYEQYF. The CDR3 DNA is TGTGCCAGCAGCCGTGGACAGGACTCCTACGAGCAGTACTTC.

The chain joins TRBV7-2 to TRBJ2-2; D not resolved. CDR3 size: 12 residues. CDR1 SGHTA and CDR2 FQGNSA come from the germline V gene. Trimming pared 5 bases from V and 3 bases from J, leaving 4 bases between. CDR3: CASSPYTGELFF. DNA of the CDR3: TGTGCCAGCAGCCCTTACACCGGGGAGCTGTTTTTT.

This clone was found once. The rearrangement links TRBV6-1 to TRBJ2-1; TRBD1 is a possible D gene (6 bases). The V gene lost 6 bases and the J gene lost 3 bases, with 15 bases spanning the gap. This CDR3 region has 15 residues. Looked up from germline, CDR1 is MNHNS and CDR2 is SASEGT. The CDR3 here is CASRRVAGDYNEQFF. The CDR3 bases are TGTGCCAGCAGGCGGGTTGCAGGGGACTACAATGAGCAGTTCTTC.

The V call is TRBV6-4, the J call TRBJ2-3, with 13 bases identical to TRBD2. Germline-derived CDR1 and CDR2 are MRHNA and SNTAGT. Trimming removed 6 bases from V and 9 bases from J; junction bases left unmatched: 15. This CDR3 region has 17 residues. The CDR3 DNA reads TGTGCCAGCAGCGAGGAGGTCGGACTAGCGGGGGTAGTAACGCAGTATTTT. The encoded protein is CASSEEVGLAGVVTQYF.

The chain combines TRBV7-5 with TRBJ2-1; the table's D call TRBD1 went unverified against the DNA. TRBV7-5 is a pseudogene locus. The CDR3 has 14 residues. CDR3 residues: CVPRGGTASDEQFF. For the CDR3, the DNA is TGTGTTCCTCGAGGGGGAACCGCGAGCGATGAGCAGTTCTTC.

For this clone: Additional DNA sequences in this sample encode the identical CDR3. The CDR3 sequence is CASSYSRGMTDTQYF. Here the CDR3 DNA reads TGTGCCAGCAGTTACTCGCGGGGGATGACGGATACGCAGTATTTT. This rearrangement joins TRBV6-5 to TRBJ2-3, with 7 bases identical to TRBD2. There are 15 residues in the CDR3. Trimming cost V 0 bases and J 6 bases; bases outside gene matches: 6. Germline loops: CDR1 MNHEY, CDR2 SVGAGI.

This sequence joins TRBV5-1 and TRBJ1-2; the match to TRBD1 covers 7 bases. The CDR3 spans 17 residues. The germline V gene encodes CDR1 SGHRS and CDR2 YFSETQ. The V segment lost 4 bases and the J segment 3 bases; nucleotides outside the gene matches: 15. CDR3: CASSLTGHLSEHYGYTF. In DNA, the CDR3 is TGCGCCAGCAGCCTGACAGGGCATCTATCGGAACACTATGGCTACACCTTC.

The V gene is TRBV7-3, the J gene TRBJ1-1; tentative D call: TRBD1 (6 bases). Trimming removed 1 base at V and 8 bases at J, with 11 bases between. Per the germline V gene, CDR1 is SGHTA and CDR2 is FQGTGA. The CDR3 totals 13 residues. In nucleotides, the CDR3 is TGTGCCAGCAGCTTAAGCCCTACAGGGGAAGCTTTCTTT. It specifies CASSLSPTGEAFF.

The V and J genes are TRBV28 and TRBJ2-7; D may be TRBD2 (5 bases). Trimming stripped 8 bases from V and 2 bases from J, with 16 bases between. The CDR3 length is 14 residues. The germline V gene encodes CDR1 MDHEN and CDR2 SYDVKM. CDR3 coding DNA: TGTGCCAGCGGAGGTTTCGGGTTGCCCTACGAGCAGTACTTC. It is translated as CASGGFGLPYEQYF.

This clone ranks as medium-sized. The chain joins TRBV5-6 to TRBJ2-5; D ambiguous. V lost 2 bases and J 4 bases, leaving 3 bases between the germline ends. CDR3 length equals 11 residues. Per the germline V gene, CDR1 is SGHDT and CDR2 is YYEEEE. CDR3 sequence reads: CASSFGETQYF. The DNA for the CDR3 is TGTGCCAGCAGCTTCGGAGAGACCCAGTACTTC.

The genes are TRBV12-5 and TRBJ2-7; D unclear. CDR3 length: 14 amino acids. Germline V CDR1 and CDR2: LGHNT, FRNRAP. Trimming took 3 bases from V and 1 from J, leaving 10 bases between them. This chain's CDR3 is CASGFRPESYEQYF. The CDR3 DNA reads as TGTGCTAGTGGTTTCCGTCCGGAGTCCTACGAGCAGTACTTC.

V gene TRBV19 combines with J gene TRBJ2-3; the D is unclear. Germline values: CDR1 LNHDA, CDR2 SQIVND (reference sequence). The CDR3 is made up of 13 amino acids. V was clipped by 5 bases and J by 0 bases, with 6 bases between them. Here the CDR3 DNA reads TGTGCCAGTAGTCGTTCTAGCACAGATACGCAGTATTTT. Protein product: CASSRSSTDTQYF.

The V call is TRBV9, the J call TRBJ2-3, with 9 bases that match TRBD2. The germline V gene has CDR1 SGDLS and CDR2 YYNGEE. The CDR3 consists of 15 residues. Germline trimming cut 2 bases from V and 5 bases from J; bases unmatched to any gene: 6. CDR3 sequence: CASSVGGGAEDTQYF. The CDR3 nucleotides read TGTGCCAGCAGCGTTGGCGGGGGGGCGGAAGATACGCAGTATTTT. Based on the CDR3 plus reference TRBV9 and TRBJ2-3, the full variable domain is DSGVTQTPKHLITATGQRVTLRCSPRSGDLSVYWYQQSLDQGLQFLIQYYNGEERAKGNILERFSAQQFPDLHSELNLSSLELGDSALYFCASSVGGGAEDTQYFGPGTRLTVL.

The chain recombines TRBV10-1 with TRBJ1-2, with D tentatively TRBD1 (5 bases). CDR1 is WNHNN, CDR2 SYGVQD, per germline (reference sequence). V gave up 4 bases and J gave up 4 bases, with 10 bases separating them. This CDR3 is 13 amino acids long. The CDR3 DNA reads TGCGCCAGCAGTGGTGACAGAAGCTATGGCTACACCTTC. It translates to CASSGDRSYGYTF.

The J gene is TRBJ1-1, the V gene TRBV9; D not certain. The length of the CDR3 is 13 residues. With 2 bases removed from V and 1 base from J, the gap between germline ends came to 6 bases. Germline-derived CDR1 and CDR2 are SGDLS and YYNGEE. The CDR3 loop reads CASSVQANTEAFF. The CDR3 DNA follows: TGTGCCAGCAGCGTGCAAGCGAACACTGAAGCTTTCTTT.

The V call is TRBV4-2, the J call TRBJ1-4; 10 bases map to TRBD1. CDR1 LGHNA and CDR2 YNFKEQ come from the germline V gene. Losses at the gene ends were 0 bases for V and 7 bases for J; bases not matched to a gene: 5. The CDR3 spans 16 residues. CDR3 residues: CASSQDWGQGIEKLFF. In DNA, the CDR3 is TGTGCCAGCAGCCAAGATTGGGGACAGGGGATTGAAAAACTGTTTTTT.

Regarding this clone: The junction differs from germline at one of its ends, possibly a read error. J is TRBJ1-1 and V is TRBV19; 12 bases match TRBD1. The length of the CDR3 is 17 residues. Germline CDR1 and CDR2: LNHDA and SQIVND (reference sequence). The CDR3 here is CTSSWGTGGVPDTEAFF. CDR3 coding DNA: TGTACCAGTTCCTGGGGGACAGGGGGCGTTCCGGACACTGAAGCTTTCTTT.

This clone was counted a few times. The chain has TRBV7-9 and TRBJ1-1; TRBD1 aligns across 7 bases. The V gene's germline CDR1 is SEHNR and CDR2 FQNEAQ (reference sequence). J was trimmed by 4 bases and V by 4 bases; bases with no gene match: 6. The CDR3 is made up of 14 amino acids. The CDR3 DNA reads as TGTGCCAGCAGCTCTATGACAGGGTCCACTGAAGCTTTCTTT. It translates to CASSSMTGSTEAFF.

The chain combines TRBV19 with TRBJ2-7; 10 positions match TRBD2. Germline CDR1 LNHDA, CDR2 SQIVND (reference sequence). The CDR3 covers 15 residues. The V gene end was trimmed by 4 bases and the J gene end by 6 bases; junction bases not matched to a gene: 9. CDR3 in amino acids: CASSTPSGGAFEQYF. Here the CDR3 DNA reads TGTGCCAGTAGTACCCCCAGCGGGGGGGCCTTCGAGCAGTACTTC.

The rearrangement joins TRBV9 to TRBJ2-5; 9 bases are a match to TRBD2. Germline assignment: CDR1 SGDLS and CDR2 YYNGEE. The V and J ends lost 0 bases and 5 bases, in that order; junction bases with no gene match: 8. This CDR3 is 16 amino acids long. The CDR3 sequence is CASSVGVAGAGETQYF. The CDR3 bases are TGTGCCAGCAGCGTAGGGGTAGCGGGGGCGGGGGAGACCCAGTACTTC.